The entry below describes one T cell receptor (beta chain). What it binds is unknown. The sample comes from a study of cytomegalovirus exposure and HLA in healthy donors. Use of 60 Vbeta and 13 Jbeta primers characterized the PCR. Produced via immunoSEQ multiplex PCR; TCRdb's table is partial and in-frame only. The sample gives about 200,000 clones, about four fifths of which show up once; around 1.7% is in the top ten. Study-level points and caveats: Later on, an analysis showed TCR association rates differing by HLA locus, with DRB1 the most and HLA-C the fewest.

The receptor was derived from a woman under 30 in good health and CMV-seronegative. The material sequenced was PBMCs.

The CDR3 nucleotides read TGTGCCAGCAGCTTCCCCGGGGGGGTCTACGAGCAGTACTTC. Protein: CASSFPGGVYEQYF. The chain recombines TRBV7-2 with TRBJ2-7, with TRBD2 matching over 8 bases. CDR3 length: 14 residues. Germline lookup yields CDR1 SGHTA and CDR2 FQGNSA. J lost 3 bases, V lost 3 bases, and 4 bases had no gene match.